The rows below give T cell receptor beta chains drawn from one sample of a study of cytotoxic CD8 clonotypes in ibrutinib-treated CLL. Profiling relied on immunoSEQ multiplex PCR, and the TCRdb table lists in-frame clones only, not all of them. The table includes 300,000 to 350,000 clones, around four fifths detected once. The source material was PBMCs, sampled before ibrutinib treatment. The receptors were gathered from a human donor with chronic lymphocytic leukemia. Each CDR3 is given with its conserved first and last residue. The D gene is left open where the match is weak. Only some rows state a clone size, as once, few, many or a class for expanded clones.

CASSLMGLFSYNEQFF TGTGCCAGCAGCTTGATGGGTCTTTTCTCCTACAATGAGCAGTTCTTC NA TRBJ2-1 16 TRBV5-4 NA
CASNLGGTTDTQYF TGTGCCAGCAACCTAGGTGGCACCACAGATACGCAGTATTTT NA TRBJ2-3 14 TRBV9 NA
CASSLGRLAGDGYQETQYF TGTGCCAGCAGCTTAGGGCGGCTAGCGGGAGACGGGTACCAAGAGACCCAGTACTTC TRBD2 TRBJ2-5 19 TRBV11-2 once
CSVESGRPYYEQYF TGCAGCGTTGAATCCGGCAGACCGTACTACGAGCAGTACTTC NA TRBJ2-7 14 TRBV29-1 NA
CASSWKVGTEAFF TGTGCCAGCAGCTGGAAGGTGGGCACTGAAGCTTTCTTT NA TRBJ1-1 13 TRBV7-2 NA
CASLGQPMNTEAFF TGTGCCAGTCTCGGGCAGCCGATGAACACTGAAGCTTTCTTT NA TRBJ1-1 14 TRBV7-2 NA
CASSVAGLYEQYF TGTGCCAGTAGTGTGGCGGGCCTGTACGAGCAGTACTTC NA TRBJ2-7 13 TRBV19 NA
CSARSNVEAFF TGCAGTGCTAGGTCGAACGTGGAAGCTTTCTTT NA TRBJ1-1 11 TRBV20-1 NA
CASSLTYTEAFF TGTGCCAGCAGCTTGACCTACACTGAAGCTTTCTTT NA TRBJ1-1 12 TRBV5-6 NA
CASSLGQGGIQPQHF TGTGCCAGCAGCTTAGGCCAGGGGGGTATACAGCCCCAGCATTTT TRBD1 TRBJ1-5 15 TRBV7-2 NA
CASSDRSGGEQFF TGTGCCAGTAGTGACCGATCGGGAGGTGAGCAGTTCTTC TRBD2 TRBJ2-1 13 TRBV19 few
CASSQWTGTNSGRNTIYF TGCGCCAGCAGCCAGTGGACAGGGACCAACTCCGGGAGAAACACCATATATTTT TRBD1 TRBJ1-3 18 TRBV4-3 NA
CASHRSGGRTGELFF TGCGCCAGCCACCGATCAGGGGGTAGAACCGGGGAGCTGTTTTTT TRBD1 TRBJ2-2 15 TRBV5-1 NA
CSVHVTSFYEQFF TGCAGCGTCCATGTTACTAGTTTTTATGAGCAGTTCTTC NA TRBJ2-1 13 TRBV29-1 NA
CASSLESPDGEQYF TGTGCCAGCAGCTTAGAAAGCCCCGACGGCGAGCAGTACTTC NA TRBJ2-7 14 TRBV7-9 NA
CAWGAGVGNQPQHF TGTGCCTGGGGGGCGGGGGTTGGCAATCAGCCCCAGCATTTT NA TRBJ1-5 14 TRBV30 NA
CASSEAPGTGAGYEQYF TGTGCCAGCAGCGAGGCCCCCGGGACAGGGGCAGGGTACGAGCAGTACTTC TRBD1 TRBJ2-7 17 TRBV9 NA
CASRGHLDTEAFF TGTGCCAGCAGGGGACACCTAGACACTGAAGCTTTCTTT NA TRBJ1-1 13 TRBV6-1 NA
CASASYRESNEQYF TGTGCCAGCGCAAGCTACAGGGAGTCCAACGAGCAGTACTTC NA TRBJ2-7 14 TRBV27 once
CSANYNEQFF TGCAGTGCGAACTACAATGAGCAGTTCTTC NA TRBJ2-1 10 TRBV20-1 NA
CASYTTYGYTF TGTGCCAGCTACACAACCTATGGCTACACCTTC NA TRBJ1-2 11 TRBV28 NA
CASSLPTGSETQYF TGTGCCAGCAGCCTACCGACAGGGTCGGAGACCCAGTACTTC TRBD1 TRBJ2-5 14 TRBV9 NA
CASSFLSGRGSSYEQYF TGTGCCAGCAGCTTTCTCAGCGGGAGAGGGAGCTCCTACGAGCAGTACTTC TRBD2 TRBJ2-7 17 TRBV5-4 NA
CASSPTSGRTGNEQFF TGTGCCAGCAGCCCGACTAGCGGGAGGACGGGTAATGAGCAGTTCTTC TRBD2 TRBJ2-1 16 TRBV7-9 NA
CASSQEVRGSNEKLFF TGCGCCAGCAGCCAAGAAGTCAGGGGATCTAATGAAAAACTGTTTTTT NA TRBJ1-4 16 TRBV4-3 NA
CAISEFSDRSAGSSYEQYF TGTGCCATCAGTGAGTTCTCGGACAGGTCAGCAGGTAGCTCCTACGAGCAGTACTTC TRBD1 TRBJ2-7 19 TRBV10-3 NA
CASTPPLGLGEAFF TGTGCCAGCACCCCTCCCTTAGGTTTAGGAGAAGCTTTCTTT NA TRBJ1-1 14 TRBV6-5 few
CASSLAAYEQYF TGCGCCAGCAGCTTGGCCGCCTACGAGCAGTACTTC NA TRBJ2-7 12 TRBV5-1 NA
CATARERMVTDTQYF TGTGCCACCGCCAGGGAGCGGATGGTCACAGATACGCAGTATTTT NA TRBJ2-3 15 TRBV15 NA
CASSEVMWGAKNIQYF TGTGCCAGCAGTGAAGTAATGTGGGGAGCCAAAAACATTCAGTACTTC NA TRBJ2-4 16 TRBV2 NA
CASSLTDRYQETQYF TGCGCCAGCAGCCTAACGGACAGGTACCAAGAGACCCAGTACTTC TRBD1 TRBJ2-5 15 TRBV4-1 once
CATSRGGRGAYGYTF TGTGCCACCAGCAGGGGGGGCAGGGGCGCCTATGGCTACACCTTC NA TRBJ1-2 15 TRBV15 few
CATEKPPVQQQYF TGTGCCACCGAAAAACCCCCCGTACAGCAGCAGTACTTC NA TRBJ2-7 13 TRBV15 few
CASSYSLAGSYNEQFF TGTGCCAGCAGTTACTCGCTAGCGGGCTCCTACAATGAGCAGTTCTTC TRBD2 TRBJ2-1 16 TRBV6-5 once
CASSLLTTSGGYNEQFF TGTGCCAGCAGCCTATTGACGACTAGCGGGGGGTACAATGAGCAGTTCTTC TRBD2 TRBJ2-1 17 TRBV5-4 NA
CASSLGRGPPWEQYF TGCGCCAGCAGCTTGGGTAGGGGGCCGCCGTGGGAGCAGTACTTC TRBD1 TRBJ2-7 15 TRBV5-1 NA
CSVGRTGREQYF TGCAGCGTTGGGAGGACAGGGCGGGAGCAGTACTTC TRBD1 TRBJ2-7 12 TRBV29-1 NA
CASSESQGATSKLFF TGTGCCAGCAGTGAGTCGCAGGGGGCGACCTCAAAACTGTTTTTT TRBD1 TRBJ1-4 15 TRBV6-1 once
CASSSGLRVYEQFF TGTGCCAGCAGTTCCGGACTCCGGGTCTATGAGCAGTTCTTC NA TRBJ2-1 14 TRBV27 NA
CASSHPIRGPETQYF TGCGCCAGCAGCCATCCTATCAGGGGCCCAGAGACCCAGTACTTC NA TRBJ2-5 15 TRBV4-1 NA
CASSHATGHYGYTF TGTGCCAGCAGCCACGCTACAGGGCACTATGGCTACACCTTC NA TRBJ1-2 14 TRBV14 NA
CSAGGWETQYF TGCAGTGCTGGGGGGTGGGAGACCCAGTACTTC NA TRBJ2-5 11 TRBV20-1 NA
CASSLFPRSGANVLTF TGTGCCAGCAGCTTATTTCCCCGCTCTGGGGCCAACGTCCTGACTTTC NA TRBJ2-6 16 TRBV7-6 NA
CASSAQRGGKVTQYF TGTGCCAGCAGCGCCCAGCGGGGGGGCAAGGTGACCCAGTACTTC TRBD2 TRBJ2-5 15 TRBV9 NA
CASSFFTEETQYF TGTGCCAGCAGCTTTTTTACAGAAGAGACCCAGTACTTC NA TRBJ2-5 13 TRBV11-2 NA
CASSPLGGEAYGYTF TGCGCCAGCAGCCCTCTGGGGGGCGAGGCCTATGGCTACACCTTC NA TRBJ1-2 15 TRBV5-1 NA
CASSSPGNYGYTF TGTGCCAGCAGTTCCCCAGGGAACTATGGCTACACCTTC NA TRBJ1-2 13 TRBV28 NA
CARQGLIGYGYTF TGTGCCAGACAGGGGTTAATCGGCTATGGCTACACCTTC TRBD1 TRBJ1-2 13 TRBV27 NA
CASSTPGQGNTIYF TGTGCCAGCAGCACACCGGGACAGGGAAACACCATATATTTT TRBD1 TRBJ1-3 14 TRBV4-2 NA
CSARAGTPQFF TGCAGTGCTAGGGCCGGGACTCCGCAGTTCTTC NA TRBJ2-1 11 TRBV20-1 NA
CSGGGSSYEQYF TGCAGCGGTGGGGGGTCATCCTACGAGCAGTACTTC NA TRBJ2-7 12 TRBV29-1 NA